Described below is a single T cell receptor (beta chain) sequence and its context. Its recognized antigen is unknown. Nothing much larger sits one base from this clone, and base qualities are not available. Inclusive of the bounding cysteine and phenylalanine, the CDR3 is 14 residues long. Only CDR3 DNA remains: 42 bases, in frame from the first base. As encoded in the germline V gene (reference sequence), CDR1 is GTSNPN while CDR2 is SVGIG. V is pruned by 5 bases and J by 3 bases, leaving 6 bases of the junction without a gene match. Libraries came from the immunoSEQ multiplex PCR assay. For the multiplex PCR, a mixture combining 60 forward primers for TCR Vbeta segments and 13 reverse primers for TCR Jbeta segments was used. Amplification of the CDR3 region of rearranged TCR beta genes was performed with a multiplex PCR assay on genomic DNA. The amplified TCR beta libraries were sequenced on the Illumina HiSeq System as 87-base-pair reads. As for how the authors treated the data: A later analysis tallied roughly 76 million unique TCR beta chains across the 610 or so repertoires, and 10 million to 11 million of those chains were shared by two or more donors. Raw reads were error-corrected and collapsed into unique sequences with a nearest-neighbor algorithm that merged closely related sequences to remove PCR and sequencing errors. Alignment of CDR3 sequences to IMGT reference sequences was used to assign V, D and J gene segments. For a sequence to be retained, a match of at least six nucleotides to both a V gene segment and a J gene segment was required. A rearrangement counted as productive if the CDR3 had no stop codons and remained in frame with V and J, and every other rearrangement counted as non-productive. CDR3 was defined according to IMGT convention as the region running from the second conserved V-encoded cysteine to the conserved J-encoded phenylalanine. The earlier analysis of 587 of the donors excluded sequences that lacked an unambiguous match to a single V gene segment. An earlier analysis of 587 of the donors called V segments functional above 56.7% productive rearrangements and segregating when the between-donor standard deviation exceeded 5%. A statistical classification framework was built to diagnose cytomegalovirus status from the catalog of TCR beta chain sequences. In a later analysis, TCR nucleotide sequences were compared against IMGT/GENE-DB human TR gene sequences so that V and J genes could be assigned. A later analysis assigned CDR3 sequences and most-parsimonious VDJ recombination scenarios with the TCRdist pipeline. In a later analysis, every TCR beta chain was defined by the combination of its CDR3 amino acid sequence and its V-gene family, and reads without a unique V-gene family were dropped. A later analysis removed 550 to 700 highly shared, low-generation-probability nucleotide sequences to deal with suspected cross-contamination and a sequencing artifact. In a later analysis, a clonal expansion index was calculated for each public chain from normalized within-repertoire ranks of inferred template counts. A later analysis computed generation probabilities with a VDJ recombination model fitted to out-of-frame rearrangements, and checked the results against IGoR. Hypergeometric tests were used in a later analysis to score TCR-TCR, TCR-HLA and TCR-CMV co-occurrence, with a repertoire-size bias correction applied to the TCR pairs. To estimate false discovery rates, a later analysis permuted the HLA or CMV assignments 20 times. In a later analysis, co-occurring TCRs were grouped with DBSCAN, and TCRdist sequence similarity was added when clustering was performed within HLA-allele-positive subsets. Co-occurrence clustering excluded repertoires with fewer than 30,000 or more than 120,000 public chains, plus five with anomalous nucleotide sharing. TCRdb re-hosts the immuneACCESS table, in-frame sequences only. Its copies lack some clones; in the studies checked, an unresolved V gene accounts for under half of them, and the cause for the rest is not known. That table supplies the V and J calls and clone size; D and trimming were determined from the DNA. Here the sample has around 150,000 clones; 80% to 90% occur a single time. The biggest ten clones account for more than 2% of the sample.

The cohort consisted of more than 650 healthy bone marrow donors. At the time of sampling, every cohort member was nominally healthy, though immune exposures that went unrecorded were likely present. The donor tested CMV seropositive, placing the donor among the 250 to 300 seropositive members of the cohort. Every donor gave a peripheral blood sample, and the peripheral blood mononuclear cells from that sample were used for TCR beta sequencing. Genomic DNA was extracted from the blood cell samples with the Qiagen DNeasy Blood Extraction Kit. This specimen belongs to a study of cytomegalovirus exposure and HLA in healthy donors (dated by TCRdb to between 2016 and 2019). Concerning the study at large: According to an earlier analysis of several hundred of the donors, roughly 180 million T cells yielded roughly 100 million unique TCR beta sequences and approximately 280 Gb of sequence data. Every discovery cohort repertoire had been produced on one sequencing platform. HLA typing included class I and class II loci at four-digit resolution. The study profiled the T cell repertoires of more than 500 subjects by immunosequencing and related them to cytomegalovirus serostatus. To decide whether each TCR beta V gene segment behaved as functional or pseudogenic, an earlier analysis of fewer than 750 of the donors relied on high-throughput TCR beta sequencing. Of the roughly 410 genotyped donors, 81% were placed in the genetic ancestry cluster associated with self-reported Caucasian donors. Typing coverage varied by locus: roughly 629-640 donors for A, B, C, DRB1 and DQB1; roughly 500 for DQA1; 600 to 610 for DPA1; around 490 for DPB1. In a later analysis, previously published TCR beta repertoires from 670 or so donors were re-analyzed and high-resolution HLA genotyping was added so that TCR occurrence patterns could be studied. An early release that covered 640 HLA-typed donors contained approximately 300 gigabases of sequencing data and 70 million to 100 million unique TCR sequences. Rather than drawing on any new phenotypic data, the later analysis identified candidate immune exposures from TCR beta sequences and the way those sequences occurred across donors. Donor age, sex, ethnicity and CMV serostatus were collected together with the repertoire data. Among around 400 genotyped donors of the cohort, an average of approximately 250,000 unique TCR beta nucleotide sequences were sequenced per donor, roughly 18% of them non-productive. The study combined high-throughput TCR immunosequencing, statistical association of individual TCRs with disease status, and machine learning to predict cytomegalovirus infection status. A separate validation cohort of roughly 110 different subjects was used in addition to the approximately 610-subject first cohort. The study aimed to test whether cataloging public T cell receptors could reveal signatures of past pathogen exposure. A few DR-DQ haplotypes were handled as single units for association and clustering because linkage in the cohort was strong. A later genetic analysis used genome-wide SNP genotypes for 398 of the 666 donors, treating that subset as a discovery cohort. General study outcomes and caveats: In a later analysis, HLA-associated TCR beta chains were found to be more clonally expanded and to have lower generation probabilities than equally common non-associated chains. Immune exposure information for the cohort was limited to CMV serostatus. Roughly uniform sequencing depth across donors was assumed in presence/absence analyses, although this assumption may not hold. Compared with the approximately 700-donor mean, donors in an Asian-associated ancestry cluster had fewer N-insertions in productive TCRs, according to a later genetic analysis. The study listed 150 to 200 TCR beta chains as associated with cytomegalovirus. Most TCR sequences were seen in very few donors, while some public TCRs were found in many individuals. A cluster of highly shared sequence variants was judged likely to be a technical artifact of the sequencing pipeline. In this cohort, only TCR beta chains were sequenced, and detectable features were limited by the absence of alpha or paired-chain data. Some IMGT-functional V segments, including TRBV6-2 and TRBV6-3, could not be distinguished by the 87-base-pair reads and were therefore excluded. Broadly in line with IMGT annotations, most TCR beta V segments showed up in productive rearrangements about 90% or about 30% of the time in an earlier analysis of around 600 of the donors. According to a later analysis, parvovirus B19, influenza, CMV and Epstein-Barr virus appeared linked to several top co-occurrence clusters. Strong co-occurrence of HLA alleles, especially DR and DQ, made assigning TCR associations to individual alleles difficult. A further reported finding was that TCR beta sequences accurately predicted the HLA-A and HLA-B alleles for most subjects in the first cohort. The authors suggested that the approach could potentially be extended to other disease states and immunological phenotypes. Because some donors lacked HLA typing at each locus, the association tests relied only on the typed subset. Linkage disequilibrium might explain the correlated functional status among segregating V segments, but an unknown experimental factor could not be ruled out. A later analysis found that TCR association rates varied across HLA loci, with DRB1 alleles showing the most associated TCRs and HLA-C alleles the fewest. A later analysis associated 16,951 TCR beta sequences with specific HLA alleles at a false discovery rate of 0.05. Seventeen rarely observed V segments, including chromosome 9 orphons, were excluded from the earlier analysis of several hundred of the donors because counts were too low. Cytomegalovirus status was reported to be diagnosed by the classifier with high specificity and sensitivity in both the original and validation cohorts. A later analysis found that most CMV-associated TCR beta chains appeared HLA-restricted, with HLA associations seemingly driven largely by CMV exposure. An association between a missense DCLRE1C variant and V-gene and J-gene trimming of TCR beta chains was found in a later genetic analysis and replicated in an independent cohort. In vitro tests confirmed that a few of the cytomegalovirus-associated TCR beta chains recognize cytomegalovirus antigens.

The receptor's source is a man aged 18 to 30 in good health and CMV-seropositive. The chain links TRBV30 with TRBJ1-4; 7 nucleotides in the junction match TRBD1. The specimen was PBMCs. The nucleotide sequence reads as follows: TGTGCCTGGGGCACCGGGACAGCTAATGAAAAACTGTTTTTT. It encodes CAWGTGTANEKLFF.